Each of the 5 T cell receptor beta chains below was sequenced from the same sample in a study of tumour-infiltrating T cells in Burkitt lymphoma. Assay used: immunoSEQ multiplex PCR; TCRdb lists only in-frame clones, some missing. The data show fewer than 2,500 clones, about 24% seen once. The sample was tumor tissue from a relapse. These TCRs come from a human donor with relapsed Burkitt lymphoma. Some clones in this sample may be carry-over from other donors' samples.

The rearrangement links TRBV29-1 to TRBJ2-7; the match to TRBD2 covers 9 bases. Trimming cost V 1 base and J 2 bases; bases outside gene matches: 3. Looked up from germline, CDR1 is SQVTM and CDR2 is ANQGSEA. The CDR3 extends over 14 amino acids. The CDR3 protein is CSVEVRGGAYEQYF. In DNA form, the CDR3 reads TGCAGCGTTGAAGTTCGCGGGGGGGCCTACGAGCAGTACTTC.

By sample fraction, this clone is large. Here the CDR3 DNA reads TGTGCCAGCAGCTTAGGAGGGAGACACAATGAGCAGTTCTTC. Translation gives CASSLGGRHNEQFF. This chain joins TRBV7-3 and TRBJ2-1; D may be TRBD2 (6 bases). Germline loops: CDR1 SGHTA, CDR2 FQGTGA. The CDR3 is 14 amino acids. V was pared by 2 bases and J by 5 bases, with 10 bases between.

The J gene is TRBJ1-1, the V gene TRBV9; 8 positions agree with TRBD1. This CDR3 comprises 13 residues. Trimming took 2 bases from V and 10 from J; bases not matched to a gene: 7. In germline, CDR1 is SGDLS, CDR2 YYNGEE. This CDR3 is CASSVPGQGPAFF. In nucleotides, the CDR3 is TGTGCCAGCAGCGTCCCAGGACAGGGCCCAGCTTTCTTT.

The chain has TRBV28 and TRBJ1-6, with D perhaps TRBD1 (6 bases). Germline CDR1 reads MDHEN; CDR2 reads SYDVKM. With 3 bases removed from V and 7 bases from J, the gap between germline ends came to 10 bases. This CDR3 is built from 14 residues. The CDR3 here is CASSFGGGNSPLHF. The CDR3 DNA sequence: TGTGCCAGCAGTTTTGGGGGCGGCAATTCACCCCTCCACTTT.

V usage is TRBV29-1 and J usage is TRBJ2-5; no firm D call. In germline, CDR1 is SQVTM, CDR2 ANQGSEA. V was shortened by 4 bases and J by 3 bases, with 9 bases between the two germline ends. This CDR3 is built from 12 residues. The CDR3 bases are TGCAGCGTTGTTCGCGGAGAAGAGACCCAGTACTTC. Translated, it gives CSVVRGEETQYF. The full variable domain, rest sourced from reference TRBV29-1 and TRBJ2-5, is SAVISQKPSRDICQRGTSLTIQCQVDSQVTMMFWYRQQPGQSLTLIATANQGSEATYESGFVIDKFPISRPNLTFSTLTVSNMSPEDSSIYLCSVVRGEETQYFGPGTRLLVL.